The 3 T cell receptor beta chains listed next were all sequenced from one sample in a study of cytomegalovirus exposure and HLA in healthy donors. The primer mix had 60 Vbeta and 13 Jbeta primers. The table came from immunoSEQ multiplex PCR; TCRdb's copy has only in-frame clones and leaves some out. The sample carries some 120,000 clones, 70% recorded once. The sequencing sample was made of PBMCs. These receptors were collected from a man between 25 and 39 years old in good health and CMV-seropositive.

The chain joins TRBV7-9 to TRBJ2-5, with 13 bases aligning to TRBD2. The V segment lost 5 bases and the J segment 1 base; nucleotides outside the gene matches: 7. The CDR3 runs to 17 residues. Germline V CDR1 and CDR2: SEHNR, FQNEAQ (reference sequence). Here the CDR3 DNA reads TGTGCCAGCAGCCCACTAGCGGGAGGGGTTTTCCAAGAGACCCAGTACTTC. Amino acid sequence: CASSPLAGGVFQETQYF.

The chain is built from TRBV9 and TRBJ1-2, with 8 bases identical to TRBD1. CDR1 is SGDLS, CDR2 YYNGEE, per germline. After removal of 4 bases from V and 8 bases from J, the junction contained 10 bases not matched to a gene. This CDR3 is built from 14 residues. The CDR3 DNA is TGTGCCAGCAGCCAAAGTGGGACAGGAGGCGGCTACACCTTC. It is translated as CASSQSGTGGGYTF.

The rearrangement links TRBV19 to TRBJ1-5; 9 nucleotides align to TRBD1. Germline CDR1 is LNHDA and CDR2 is SQIVND (reference sequence). Trimming removed 1 base from V and 6 bases from J; junction bases left unmatched: 4. The CDR3 spans 15 residues. In DNA form, the CDR3 reads TGTGCCAGTAGTATAGGCCGGGACAGGGTTCAGCCCCAGCATTTT. Translated: CASSIGRDRVQPQHF.